The entry that follows covers one T cell receptor (beta chain) sequence. Antigen: not known. Looked up from germline, CDR1 is LNHDA and CDR2 is SQIVND (reference sequence). This CDR3 is 14 amino acids long. Germline trimming cut 6 bases from V and 2 bases from J; bases unmatched to any gene: 6. The sample is drawn from a study of shared clonotypes between healthy human individuals. At deep level, the assay was performed. The sorted-subset replicate PCRs were given about 210 ng DNA, which is tens of thousands of T cell genomes. Only in-frame clones appear in the TCRdb table, and some are missing; sequencing was by immunoSEQ multiplex PCR. The sample shows about 590,000 clones, roughly 95% of them seen only once. Positively selected for CCR7, the CD45RO-negative cells used as naive CD8 cells excluded terminally differentiated effector memory CD45RA+ cells. Study-level results: About 5% was the fraction of naive CD4 clonotypes found shared across several donors. Relative to clonotypes present in all four donors, those not shared had lower generation probabilities.

The specimen was naive CD8+ T cells sorted from blood. The sequence was collected from a woman in her thirties in good health. This chain uses TRBV19 with TRBJ2-5; 7 positions agree with TRBD1. The CDR3 reads CASSLDRDQETQYF. The CDR3 DNA follows: TGTGCCAGTAGCCTTGACAGGGATCAAGAGACCCAGTACTTC.